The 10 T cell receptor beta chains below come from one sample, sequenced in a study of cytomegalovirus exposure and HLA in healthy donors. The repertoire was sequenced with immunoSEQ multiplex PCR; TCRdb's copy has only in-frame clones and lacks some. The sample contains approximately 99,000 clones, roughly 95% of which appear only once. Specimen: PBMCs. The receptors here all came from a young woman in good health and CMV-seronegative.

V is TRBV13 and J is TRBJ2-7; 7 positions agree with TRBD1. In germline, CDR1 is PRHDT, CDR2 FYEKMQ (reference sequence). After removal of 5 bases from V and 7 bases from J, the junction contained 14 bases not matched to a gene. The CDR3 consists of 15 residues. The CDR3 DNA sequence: TGTGCCAGCAGCCCCCGGGACAGTCTCTCTACAGAGCAGTACTTC. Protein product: CASSPRDSLSTEQYF.

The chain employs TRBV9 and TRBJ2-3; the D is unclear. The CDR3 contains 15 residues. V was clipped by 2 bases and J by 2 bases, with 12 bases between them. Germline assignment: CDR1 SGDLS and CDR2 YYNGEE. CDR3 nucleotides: TGTGCCAGCAGCGTCAAAGGCGGAATCACAGATACGCAGTATTTT. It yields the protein CASSVKGGITDTQYF.

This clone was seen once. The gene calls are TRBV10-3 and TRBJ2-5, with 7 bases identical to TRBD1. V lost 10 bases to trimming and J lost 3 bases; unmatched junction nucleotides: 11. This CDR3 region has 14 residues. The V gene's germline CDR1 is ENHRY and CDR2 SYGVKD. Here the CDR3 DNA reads TGTGCCACCCGGACAGGAACATCTGAAGAGACCCAGTACTTC. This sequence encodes CATRTGTSEETQYF.

The chain's CDR3 is CATSRGTGPRTDTQYF. CDR3 nucleotides: TGTGCCACCAGCAGAGGGACAGGGCCCCGCACAGATACGCAGTATTTT. The rearrangement uses TRBV15 and TRBJ2-3; 8 nucleotides agree with TRBD1. The J segment lost 1 base and the V segment lost 1 base, leaving 4 bases of the junction unmatched. CDR3 length equals 16 residues. Germline V gene data show CDR1 as LNHNV and CDR2 as YYDKDF (reference sequence).

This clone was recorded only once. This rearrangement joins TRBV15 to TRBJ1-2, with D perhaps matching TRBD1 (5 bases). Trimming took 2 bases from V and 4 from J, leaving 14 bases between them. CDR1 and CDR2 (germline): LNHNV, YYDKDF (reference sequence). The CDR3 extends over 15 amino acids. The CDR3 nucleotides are TGTGCCACCAGCAGAACAACTGACAGCCTCTATGGCTACACCTTC. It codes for CATSRTTDSLYGYTF. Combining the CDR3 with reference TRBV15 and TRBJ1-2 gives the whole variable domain DAMVIQNPRYQVTQFGKPVTLSCSQTLNHNVMYWYQQKSSQAPKLLFHYYDKDFNNEADTPDNFQSRRPNTSFCFLDIRSPGLGDTAMYLCATSRTTDSLYGYTFGSGTRLTVV.

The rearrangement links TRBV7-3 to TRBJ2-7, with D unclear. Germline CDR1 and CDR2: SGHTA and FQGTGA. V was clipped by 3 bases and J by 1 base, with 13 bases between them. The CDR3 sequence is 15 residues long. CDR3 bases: TGTGCCAGCAGCTTCGGTCCCAAGCCTTCCTACGAGCAGTACTTC. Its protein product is CASSFGPKPSYEQYF.

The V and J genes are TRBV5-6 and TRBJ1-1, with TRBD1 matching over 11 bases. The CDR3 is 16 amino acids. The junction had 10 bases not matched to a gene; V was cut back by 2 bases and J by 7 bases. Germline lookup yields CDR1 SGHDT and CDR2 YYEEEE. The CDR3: CASSLRTGGWGNEAFF. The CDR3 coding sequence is TGTGCCAGCAGCTTAAGGACAGGGGGCTGGGGCAATGAAGCTTTCTTT.

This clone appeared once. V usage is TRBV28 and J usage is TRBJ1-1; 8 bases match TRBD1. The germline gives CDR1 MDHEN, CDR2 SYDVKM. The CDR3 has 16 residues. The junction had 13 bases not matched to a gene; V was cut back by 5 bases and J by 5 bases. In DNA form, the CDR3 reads TGTGCCAGCAGTCCATGGCAGGGGGCTACGGGTACTGAAGCTTTCTTT. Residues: CASSPWQGATGTEAFF.

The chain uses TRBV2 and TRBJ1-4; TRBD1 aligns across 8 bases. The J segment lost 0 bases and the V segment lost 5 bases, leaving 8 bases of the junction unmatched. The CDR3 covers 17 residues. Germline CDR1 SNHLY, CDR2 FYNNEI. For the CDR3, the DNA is TGTGCCAGCAGTACGGACAGGGATCGCCCAACTAATGAAAAACTGTTTTTT. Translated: CASSTDRDRPTNEKLFF.

In DNA form, the CDR3 reads TGTGCCAGCAGCGTCGGGTCACAAGAGACCCAGTACTTC. Protein sequence: CASSVGSQETQYF. The rearrangement joins TRBV7-9 to TRBJ2-5, with unresolved D. This CDR3 has 13 amino acids. V was cut by 5 bases and J by 2 bases, with 9 bases left in between. CDR1 is SEHNR, CDR2 FQNEAQ, per germline (reference sequence).